The 29 T cell receptor beta chains reported below all come from one sample, sequenced in a study of molecular identifiers for immune sequencing clone quantification. TCRdb processed the PCR reads anew with MiXCR; each CDR3 protein has one entry. The table shows approximately 680,000 distinct CDR3 sequences, with roughly 23% occurring only once. The sample was naive CD8+ T cells from blood, with Jurkat cell RNA spiked in. Subset here: FACS-sorted CD8+CD4-CCR7+CD45RA+ naive T cells. Source of these receptors: a human donor in good health. Some libraries in this study had Jurkat cell RNA spiked in.

This chain's CDR3 is CASTKTRRGETQYF. The DNA for the CDR3 is TGTGCCAGCACCAAGACAAGGAGGGGGGAGACCCAGTACTTC. The genes are TRBV12-3 or TRBV12-4 and TRBJ2-5, with D perhaps given as TRBD1 or TRBD2 (6 bases each). The CDR3 sequence is 14 residues long. V was pared by 7 bases and J by 5 bases, with 17 bases between.

This clonotype occurred many times. V usage is TRBV2 and J usage is TRBJ2-3, with D unclear. This CDR3 comprises 13 residues. Germline CDR1 reads SNHLY; CDR2 reads FYNNEI. Trimming removed 8 bases at V and 2 bases at J, with 11 bases between. CDR3 residues: CASPLSVTDTQYF. The CDR3 DNA reads TGTGCCAGCCCGCTGTCGGTCACAGATACGCAGTATTTT.

This clonotype was counted only a few times. The V gene is TRBV5-6, the J gene TRBJ1-6, with 7 bases fitting TRBD1. Trimming cost V 4 bases and J 9 bases; bases outside gene matches: 4. In germline, CDR1 is SGHDT, CDR2 YYEEEE. This CDR3 spans 13 amino acids. Here the CDR3 DNA reads TGTGCCAGCAGCGGGACAGTCGGTTCACCCCTCCACTTT. It encodes CASSGTVGSPLHF.

The rearrangement links TRBV20-1 to TRBJ2-1; the match to TRBD2 covers 12 bases. CDR1 is DFQATT, CDR2 SNEGSKA, per germline (reference sequence). Losses at the gene ends were 3 bases for V and 8 bases for J; bases not matched to a gene: 8. The CDR3 contains 15 residues. CDR3 sequence (DNA): TGCAGTGCTAGGCCTAGCGGGGGGGCCTGGGATGAGCAGTTCTTC. This sequence encodes CSARPSGGAWDEQFF.

This clonotype was recorded a few times. A junction boundary mismatches the germline segment, possibly from a read error. The CDR3 loop is CASSPTGGVEASF. In DNA form, the CDR3 reads TGTGCCAGCTCACCAACGGGGGGAGTGGAAGCTTCCTTT. This sequence joins TRBV18 and TRBJ1-1; D may be TRBD1 (5 bases). The CDR3 loop spans 13 amino acids. Germline CDR1 is KGHSH and CDR2 is LQKENI.

The gene calls are TRBV7-6 and TRBJ2-5; D gene ambiguous. Trimming left V 5 bases short and J 1 base short, with 14 bases between. CDR3 length equals 15 residues. Germline values: CDR1 SGHVS, CDR2 FNYEAQ. CDR3 bases: TGTGCCAGCAGCCCCACCCCCCCCGCCCAAGAGACCCAGTACTTC. Its protein product is CASSPTPPAQETQYF.

J is TRBJ2-7 and V is TRBV5-5; D is uncertain. The germline V gene encodes CDR1 SGHKS and CDR2 YYEKEE (reference sequence). The CDR3 covers 16 residues. Trimming shortened V by 0 bases and J by 2 bases, and 15 bases separated the two germline ends. CDR3 bases: TGTGCCAGCAGCTTGGCCGTGGAGACCTCCACCTACGAGCAGTACTTC. As protein: CASSLAVETSTYEQYF. The full variable domain, with the rest looked up from reference TRBV5-5 and TRBJ2-7, is DAGVTQSPTHLIKTRGQQVTLRCSPISGHKSVSWYQQVLGQGPQFIFQYYEKEERGRGNFPDRFSARQFPNYSSELNVNALLLGDSALYLCASSLAVETSTYEQYFGPGTRLTVT.

With regard to this clonotype: Being one base from a much bigger clone, this may be a read error. The rearrangement links TRBV5-6 to TRBJ1-2; tentative D call: TRBD1 (5 bases). The V gene's germline CDR1 is SGHDT and CDR2 YYEEEE. The length of the CDR3 is 16 residues. The CDR3 region has the DNA TGTGCCGGCAGCAGAGCATGGGACGGGGCCTCCTATGGCTACACCTTC. Protein: CAGSRAWDGASYGYTF.

This clonotype was picked up many times. This sequence joins TRBV20-1 and TRBJ2-3; D unclear. Looked up from germline, CDR1 is DFQATT and CDR2 is SNEGSKA (reference sequence). Trimming removed 6 bases at V and 0 bases at J, with 10 bases between. The CDR3 sequence is 13 residues long. The CDR3 DNA reads as TGCAGTGCGAAGGACCTAAGCACAGATACGCAGTATTTT. This sequence encodes CSAKDLSTDTQYF.

Notes on this clonotype: Just one base apart from a much larger clone, this may be a read error. This sequence joins TRBV7-9 and TRBJ2-2; the D is unclear. Germline loops: CDR1 SEHNR, CDR2 FQNEAQ (reference sequence). V lost 5 bases to trimming and J lost 5 bases, with 15 bases between them. The CDR3 has 15 residues. CDR3 nucleotides: TGTGCCAGCAGCCCACCGGTGAGACATACCGGGGAGCTGTTTTTT. Translating gives CASSPPVRHTGELFF.

This clonotype occurred many times. The V call is TRBV5-4, the J call TRBJ2-5, with 7 bases lining up with TRBD1. After removal of 4 bases from V and 5 bases from J, the junction contained 8 bases not matched to a gene. The CDR3 runs to 14 residues. Germline loops: CDR1 SGHNT, CDR2 YYREEE (reference sequence). The DNA for the CDR3 is TGTGCCAGCAGCGAACGACAGGGCCAGGAGACCCAGTACTTC. Protein sequence: CASSERQGQETQYF. The full variable domain, in which reference TRBV5-4 and TRBJ2-5 provide the parts outside the CDR3, is ETGVTQSPTHLIKTRGQQVTLRCSSQSGHNTVSWYQQALGQGPQFIFQYYREEENGRGNFPPRFSGLQFPNYSSELNVNALELDDSALYLCASSERQGQETQYFGPGTRLLVL.

Only a few counts were recorded for this clonotype. J is TRBJ2-7 and V is TRBV20-1, with 9 bases matching TRBD1. With V trimmed by 8 bases and J by 3 bases, 8 bases remained unmatched. The CDR3 contains 13 residues. The germline gives CDR1 DFQATT, CDR2 SNEGSKA (reference sequence). The CDR3 nucleotides are TGCAGTACGACAGGGGGTGAATACTACGAGCAGTACTTC. Its protein is CSTTGGEYYEQYF.

The V call is TRBV12-3 or TRBV12-4, the J call TRBJ2-1; TRBD1 matches at 7 bases. The CDR3 spans 12 residues. Trimming cost V 8 bases and J 5 bases; bases outside gene matches: 3. The CDR3 sequence: CASGTGDNEQFF. As DNA, the CDR3 is TGTGCCAGCGGTACAGGGGACAATGAGCAGTTCTTC.

This chain connects TRBV7-9 to TRBJ2-1; tentative D call: TRBD1 (5 bases). Germline values: CDR1 SEHNR, CDR2 FQNEAQ (reference sequence). The CDR3 consists of 11 residues. V lost 6 bases, J lost 9 bases, and 9 bases lay in between. Written as DNA, the CDR3 is TGTGCCAGCAGTCAGGGTATTGAGCAGTTCTTC. This encodes CASSQGIEQFF. Full variable domain (missing parts from reference TRBV7-9 and TRBJ2-1): DTGVSQNPRHKITKRGQNVTFRCDPISEHNRLYWYRQTLGQGPEFLTYFQNEAQLEKSRLLSDRFSAERPKGSFSTLEIQRTEQGDSAMYLCASSQGIEQFFGPGTRLTVL.

This clonotype appeared a few times. The chain couples TRBV19 to TRBJ2-3; D may match TRBD1 or TRBD2 (5 bases each). Trimming left V 7 bases short and J 2 bases short, with 16 bases between. Germline V gene lookup returns CDR1 LNHDA and CDR2 SQIVND (reference sequence). This CDR3 comprises 15 residues. CDR3 protein: CASKEGTDDTDTQYF. The CDR3 region has the DNA TGTGCCAGTAAAGAAGGGACCGACGACACAGATACGCAGTATTTT.

This clonotype has at least ten counts. CDR3 loop: CASSQTRDRSRDTQYF. The CDR3, as DNA: TGTGCCAGCAGCCAAACCCGGGACAGGTCCAGAGATACGCAGTATTTT. The genes are TRBV7-9 and TRBJ2-3; 8 bases line up with TRBD1. Germline-derived CDR1 and CDR2 are SEHNR and FQNEAQ (reference sequence). The CDR3 covers 16 residues. The trim removed 5 bases at V and 5 bases at J, leaving 12 bases unmatched. The whole variable domain, remainder taken from reference TRBV7-9 and TRBJ2-3, is DTGVSQNPRHKITKRGQNVTFRCDPISEHNRLYWYRQTLGQGPEFLTYFQNEAQLEKSRLLSDRFSAERPKGSFSTLEIQRTEQGDSAMYLCASSQTRDRSRDTQYFGPGTRLTVL.

Concerning this clonotype: Given a much more abundant clone one base away, this may be a read error. The chain uses TRBV7-9 and TRBJ2-3, with 7 nucleotides matching TRBD2. Trimming at V came to 5 bases and at J to 4 bases, leaving 9 bases not matched to a gene. The CDR3 extends over 15 amino acids. Germline V lookup: CDR1 SEHNR, CDR2 FQNEAQ (reference sequence). In DNA form, the CDR3 reads TGTGCCAGCAGCCATCGCGGGGGTCCGGCAGATACGCAGTATTTT. It encodes CASSHRGGPADTQYF.

The chain combines TRBV6-1 with TRBJ2-7, with TRBD1 as a possible D gene (5 bases). Germline assignment: CDR1 MNHNS and CDR2 SASEGT. V gave up 1 base and J gave up 2 bases, with 6 bases separating them. The CDR3 runs to 13 residues. The CDR3 bases are TGTGCCAGCAGTGAAGTCAGGGCCTACGAGCAGTACTTC. Its translation is CASSEVRAYEQYF.

This clonotype was counted a few times. V gene TRBV9 combines with J gene TRBJ2-5, with TRBD2 matching over 7 bases. Germline CDR1 SGDLS, CDR2 YYNGEE. Trimming removed 3 bases from V and 1 base from J; junction bases left unmatched: 6. The CDR3 is made up of 15 amino acids. CDR3 nucleotides: TGTGCCAGCAGCGCAACTAGCGCCCCCCAAGAGACCCAGTACTTC. Translated: CASSATSAPQETQYF.

The V call is TRBV6-5, the J call TRBJ1-2; possible D gene TRBD1, 6 bases. Germline CDR1 reads MNHEY; CDR2 reads SVGAGI. Trimming removed 6 bases from V and 8 bases from J, with 19 bases in between. The CDR3 is 14 residues long. As DNA, the CDR3 is TGTGCCAGCAGCTCCGGGACAACCGCCGGAGGCTACACCTTC. Its protein product is CASSSGTTAGGYTF.

This clonotype was picked up many times. The gene calls are TRBV12-5 and TRBJ1-5; D unclear. Germline V lookup: CDR1 LGHNT, CDR2 FRNRAP. The germline V and J ends were trimmed by 1 base and 5 bases, with 3 bases remaining between them. The CDR3 extends over 12 amino acids. CDR3 nucleotides: TGTGCTAGTGGTTTGGATGATCAGCCCCAGCATTTT. This sequence encodes CASGLDDQPQHF.

Comments on this clonotype: A read error may be the cause here, since a much bigger clone is one base away. The chain is built from TRBV5-6 and TRBJ2-3; 14 positions agree with TRBD2. V was pared by 2 bases and J by 2 bases, with 13 bases of the junction left unmatched. Germline lookup yields CDR1 SGHDT and CDR2 YYEEEE. The CDR3 consists of 20 residues. CDR3 protein: CASSLGSPGLAGAFTDTQYF. The CDR3 coding sequence is TGTGCCAGCAGCTTAGGATCGCCGGGACTAGCGGGAGCGTTCACAGATACGCAGTATTTT. Supplemented by reference TRBV5-6 and TRBJ2-3, the full variable domain reads DAGVTQSPTHLIKTRGQQVTLRCSPKSGHDTVSWYQQALGQGPQFIFQYYEEEERQRGNFPDRFSGHQFPNYSSELNVNALLLGDSALYLCASSLGSPGLAGAFTDTQYFGPGTRLTVL.

As to this clonotype: At one end the junction does not follow the germline gene, possibly because of a read error. The chain combines TRBV12-3 or TRBV12-4 with TRBJ2-7, with D unclear. The CDR3 consists of 13 residues. The CDR3, as DNA: TGTGCCAGTAGATTGGAACGCTACTACGAGCCGTACTTC. It codes for CASRLERYYEPYF.

This clonotype was counted many times. The rearrangement uses TRBV18 and TRBJ2-3, with TRBD2 as a possible D gene (5 bases). The CDR3 contains 13 residues. Per germline, CDR1 KGHSH and CDR2 LQKENI. Trimming took off 3 bases at V and 6 bases at J, with 10 bases between the two ends. The CDR3 DNA is TGTGCCAGCTCACCCTACGGGGATGATACGCAGTATTTT. It encodes CASSPYGDDTQYF.

The table lists this clonotype with a few counts. CDR3: CASSAGDLEQYF. In DNA, the CDR3 is TGTGCCAGCAGCGCAGGGGACCTCGAGCAGTACTTC. The V and J genes are TRBV28 and TRBJ2-7, with D maybe TRBD1 (6 bases). Looked up from germline, CDR1 is MDHEN and CDR2 is SYDVKM. Trimming removed 6 bases from V and 6 bases from J, with 12 bases in between. The CDR3 has 12 amino acids.

This clonotype was counted at least ten times. The chain has TRBV19 and TRBJ1-5, with D possibly being TRBD1 (6 bases). CDR1 is LNHDA and CDR2 is SQIVND in the germline V gene (reference sequence). V lost 4 bases and J lost 2, with 15 bases in between. CDR3 length equals 16 residues. CDR3 sequence (DNA): TGTGCCAGTAGTACTCCGGACAGACCTGGCAATCAGCCCCAGCATTTT. As protein: CASSTPDRPGNQPQHF.

In this sample, this clonotype turned up many times. The CDR3 protein is CASSQDSAYEQYF. Here the CDR3 DNA reads TGCGCCAGCAGCCAAGATTCCGCCTACGAGCAGTACTTC. This chain links TRBV4-3 with TRBJ2-7; D call uncertain. V shed 0 bases and J shed 2 bases, with 5 bases lying between them. CDR3 length: 13 residues. Looked up from germline, CDR1 is LGHNA and CDR2 is YSLEER.

The chain employs TRBV4-1 and TRBJ1-5; D is undetermined. The CDR3 is made up of 17 amino acids. In germline, CDR1 is MGHRA, CDR2 YSYEKL. The V end lost 2 bases, the J end lost 2 bases, and 16 bases lay between the germline ends. In nucleotides, the CDR3 is TGCGCCAGCAGCCAATCCCCGGCCTTGTGGGGCAATCAGCCCCAGCATTTT. Translation gives CASSQSPALWGNQPQHF.

The sample holds many counts of this clonotype. The chain carries TRBV5-6 and TRBJ2-5; no clear D. Per the germline V gene, CDR1 is SGHDT and CDR2 is YYEEEE. V lost 1 base and J lost 2, with 9 bases in between. This CDR3 has 14 residues. The CDR3 region has the DNA TGTGCCAGCAGCTTGAGGTACGGACAAGAGACCCAGTACTTC. Its translation: CASSLRYGQETQYF. Variable domain in full (rest from reference TRBV5-6 and TRBJ2-5): DAGVTQSPTHLIKTRGQQVTLRCSPKSGHDTVSWYQQALGQGPQFIFQYYEEEERQRGNFPDRFSGHQFPNYSSELNVNALLLGDSALYLCASSLRYGQETQYFGPGTRLLVL.